The next 15 T cell receptor beta chains were all read from a single sample in a study of shared clonotypes between healthy human individuals (dated by TCRdb to the early 2020s). Preparation of the library involved the immunoSEQ multiplex PCR assay. This immuneACCESS table, as held by TCRdb, lists in-frame sequences with V and J called but not all clones. Of the missing ones, under half trace to an unresolved V gene in checked studies; the others have no known cause. This sample lists hundreds of thousands of clones; about 74% were detected once. The ten largest clones capture approximately 1.7% of the sample. Material: memory CD4+ T cells sorted from blood. The sample's cell subset or site label, in plain terms: CD45RA-negative fraction. The receptors shown here come from a woman aged 25 to 39 in good health.

Concerning this clone: The junction departs from germline at one end; a sequencing error may be responsible. The chain carries TRBV28 and TRBJ2-7, with TRBD1 identical over 8 bases. The CDR3 has 13 amino acids. Germline V CDR1 and CDR2: MDHEN, SYDVKM. CDR3 in DNA: TGTGCCAGTACCGGGACAGGATCCTCCGAGCAGTACTTC. This sequence encodes CASTGTGSSEQYF.

The table lists this clone with a count of one. In the same sample, other DNA sequences code for this CDR3. The genes are TRBV5-1 and TRBJ2-1; TRBD2 matches 7 bases. The CDR3 is 15 residues long. The trim removed 0 bases at V and 5 bases at J, leaving 5 bases unmatched. Per germline, CDR1 SGHRS and CDR2 YFSETQ. The DNA of the CDR3 is TGCGCCAGCAGCTTGGGCCTAGCGGAAAACAATGAGCAGTTCTTC. This encodes CASSLGLAENNEQFF.

The chain joins TRBV6-1 to TRBJ2-3, with TRBD1 identical over 8 bases. The CDR3 has 15 amino acids. The ends lost 1 base at V and 0 bases at J; junction bases unmatched: 0. From germline, CDR1 is MNHNS and CDR2 SASEGT. The CDR3 DNA follows: TGTGCCAGCAGTGAAGGACAGGGGAGCACAGATACGCAGTATTTT. This sequence encodes CASSEGQGSTDTQYF.

The V call is TRBV13, the J call TRBJ1-1; TRBD1 is a possible D gene (6 bases). Germline V gives CDR1 PRHDT, CDR2 FYEKMQ (reference sequence). V shed 0 bases and J shed 5 bases, with 10 bases lying between them. The length of the CDR3 is 14 residues. CDR3 sequence reads: CASSLGTGRTEAFF. The DNA of the CDR3 is TGTGCCAGCAGCTTAGGAACAGGGAGGACTGAAGCTTTCTTT.

This clone has only a few counts. The V gene is TRBV6-5, the J gene TRBJ2-7; the D gene is possibly TRBD2 (6 bases). Germline lookup yields CDR1 MNHEY and CDR2 SVGAGI. The V end lost 6 bases, the J end lost 4 bases, and 16 bases lay between the germline ends. The CDR3 has 14 residues. The CDR3 DNA follows: TGTGCCAGCAGCCGGGAGCCGTCCCTTTACGAGCAGTACTTC. Encoded protein: CASSREPSLYEQYF.

The chain combines TRBV6-5 with TRBJ2-7, with D possibly being TRBD1 (6 bases). CDR3 length equals 13 residues. CDR1 is MNHEY, CDR2 SVGAGI, per germline. Trimming shortened V by 7 bases and J by 8 bases, and 18 bases separated the two germline ends. CDR3 coding DNA: TGTGCCAGCACAGCAGGGGAAGGGATGAAGCAGTACTTC. Its protein product is CASTAGEGMKQYF.

On this clone itself: One junction end disagrees with the germline gene, perhaps due to a read error. Other DNA sequences within the sample encode an identical CDR3. The genes are TRBV7-2 and TRBJ2-3; D unresolved. Per the germline V gene, CDR1 is SGHTA and CDR2 is FQGNSA. This CDR3 spans 12 amino acids. The CDR3 is CASSLSTDTQYF. CDR3 in DNA: TGTGCCAGTAGCTTGAGCACAGATACGCAGTATTTT. Looking up the rest from reference TRBV7-2 and TRBJ2-3 gives the full variable domain: GAGVSQSPSNKVTEKGKDVELRCDPISGHTALYWYRQSLGQGLEFLIYFQGNSAPDKSGLPSDRFSAERTGGSVSTLTIQRTQQEDSAVYLCASSLSTDTQYFGPGTRLTVL.

V is TRBV2 and J is TRBJ2-7, with TRBD2 matching over 10 bases. The V gene end was trimmed by 9 bases and the J gene end by 6 bases; junction bases not matched to a gene: 8. The CDR3 sequence is 13 residues long. CDR1 SNHLY and CDR2 FYNNEI come from the germline V gene. CDR3 amino acids: CARDSGRASEQYF. The CDR3 coding sequence is TGTGCCAGGGACAGCGGGAGGGCCAGCGAGCAGTACTTC. The full variable domain, rest sourced from reference TRBV2 and TRBJ2-7, is EPEVTQTPSHQVTQMGQEVILRCVPISNHLYFYWYRQILGQKVEFLVSFYNNEISEKSEIFDDQFSVERPDGSNFTLKIRSTKLEDSAMYFCARDSGRASEQYFGPGTRLTVT.

The rearrangement uses TRBV28 and TRBJ2-1; the D gene is possibly TRBD2 (5 bases). The length of the CDR3 is 15 residues. The germline CDR1 and CDR2 sequences are MDHEN and SYDVKM. Deletions cut 6 bases from V and 3 bases from J, with 15 bases between. This chain's CDR3 is CASSPSGLGYNEQFF. DNA for the CDR3: TGTGCCAGCAGCCCCTCGGGGTTGGGCTACAATGAGCAGTTCTTC.

V and J are TRBV6-5 and TRBJ2-7; TRBD2 is a possible D gene (6 bases). This CDR3 comprises 13 residues. Germline V gene data show CDR1 as MNHEY and CDR2 as SVGAGI. Between the trimmed V and J ends, which lost 2 bases and 3 bases, there was a span of 8 bases. CDR3 in DNA: TGTGCCAGCAGTTACAGACTAGGCTACGAGCAGTACTTC. As protein: CASSYRLGYEQYF.

V is TRBV25-1 and J is TRBJ1-6; D is unclear. Germline lookup yields CDR1 MGHDK and CDR2 SYGVNS. The CDR3 loop spans 15 amino acids. V lost 3 bases, J lost 7 bases, and 13 bases lay in between. The CDR3 is CASSDDGTGNSPLHF. The CDR3 DNA follows: TGTGCCAGCAGTGATGACGGCACGGGGAATTCACCCCTCCACTTT.

This clone was counted once. The V call is TRBV14, the J call TRBJ2-4, with 11 bases that match TRBD2. This CDR3 comprises 19 residues. V dropped 4 bases and J dropped 9; count of bases not matched to a gene: 20. Germline assignment: CDR1 SGHDN and CDR2 FVKESK. The CDR3 loop is CASSPRTSGRSHPDSIQYF. CDR3 DNA sequence: TGTGCCAGCAGCCCCCGGACTAGCGGGCGTTCCCACCCAGATAGCATTCAGTACTTC.

With regard to this clone: Other nucleotide sequences in the sample specify the same CDR3. J is TRBJ2-7 and V is TRBV19, with 8 bases aligning to TRBD1. The CDR3 runs to 13 residues. The germline V gene has CDR1 LNHDA and CDR2 SQIVND (reference sequence). The junction had 1 base not matched to a gene; V was cut back by 2 bases and J by 4 bases. The CDR3 loop reads CASSIQGAYEQYF. The CDR3 DNA reads TGTGCCAGTAGTATACAGGGGGCGTACGAGCAGTACTTC.

A few counts support this clone. This rearrangement joins TRBV7-9 to TRBJ1-2, with D maybe TRBD1 (5 bases). The V gene lost 1 base and the J gene lost 8 bases, with 14 bases spanning the gap. CDR1 is SEHNR and CDR2 is FQNEAQ in the germline V gene (reference sequence). CDR3 size: 14 residues. The CDR3 reads CASSLEVREGGYTF. Written as DNA, the CDR3 is TGTGCCAGCAGCTTAGAGGTGCGAGAGGGGGGCTACACCTTC.

The table lists this clone with a few counts. This may be a read error, as it is one base from a much larger clone. This specimen includes other DNA sequences encoding the same CDR3. This rearrangement joins TRBV7-2 to TRBJ2-7; 7 bases are a match to TRBD2. The CDR3 is 14 residues long. Germline-derived CDR1 and CDR2 are SGHTA and FQGNSA. Trimming removed 3 bases from V and 1 base from J; junction bases left unmatched: 3. The CDR3 DNA reads TGTGCCAGCAGCTTCCAGCGGGATTCCTACGAGCAGTACTTC. It encodes CASSFQRDSYEQYF.